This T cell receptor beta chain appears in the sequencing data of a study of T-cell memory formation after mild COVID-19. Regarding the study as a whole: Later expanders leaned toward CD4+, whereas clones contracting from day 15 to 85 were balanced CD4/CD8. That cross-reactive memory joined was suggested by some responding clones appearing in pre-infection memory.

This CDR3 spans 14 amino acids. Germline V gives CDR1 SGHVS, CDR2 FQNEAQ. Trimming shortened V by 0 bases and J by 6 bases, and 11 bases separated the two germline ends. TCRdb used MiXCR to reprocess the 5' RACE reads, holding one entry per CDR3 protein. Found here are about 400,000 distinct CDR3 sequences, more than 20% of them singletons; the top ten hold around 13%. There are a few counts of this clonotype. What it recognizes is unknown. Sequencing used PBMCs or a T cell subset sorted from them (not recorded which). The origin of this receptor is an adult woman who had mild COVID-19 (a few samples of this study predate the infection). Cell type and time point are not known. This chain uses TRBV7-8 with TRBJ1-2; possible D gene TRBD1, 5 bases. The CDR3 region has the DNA TGTGCCAGCAGCTTAGCTCCAGGGATCCATGGCTACACCTTC. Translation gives CASSLAPGIHGYTF.